This T cell receptor beta chain was found in a study of identifying expanded T cells in peripheral blood. During the collection period, no donor immune events like infections were recorded. Study-level points and caveats: Over approximately two and four weeks, about 15 and 18 clones changed, versus roughly 1.2 between replicates. Across healthy donors, higher total template counts meant significantly greater approximately two-week count variance.

V lost 4 bases, J lost 0 bases, and 13 bases lay in between. Looked up from germline, CDR1 is SNHLY and CDR2 is FYNNEI. The CDR3 is 16 amino acids. In the case of this clone: Its target is not known.

Some clones are missing from TCRdb's copy, which holds only in-frame ones; the method was immunoSEQ multiplex PCR. This table has some 120,000 clones, 84% appearing once. This sequence joins TRBV2 and TRBJ2-1, with D possibly TRBD1 on 7 matching bases. Material: blood. This clonotype originated in a person aged 18 to 70 in good health. CDR3 amino acids: CASSARRGLSYNEQFF. The CDR3 coding sequence is TGTGCCAGCAGTGCTCGGAGGGGGCTCTCCTACAATGAGCAGTTCTTC.